The 21 T cell receptor beta chains presented below share a single source sample, sequenced in a study of CD8+CD57+ T cells in acquired aplastic anemia. Genomic DNA was employed as the template in profiling TCR beta VDJ and CDR3. TCRdb called the reads again in MiXCR, with one record for every CDR3 protein. The table shows roughly 220,000 distinct CDR3 sequences, with 65% occurring only once. Previously, flow cytometry had revealed CD8+CD57+ cell expansion in the patients chosen for sequencing. The sequencing input was sorted CD4+, CD8+, or CD8+CD57+ T cells (not recorded which) from PBMCs. These receptor sequences come from a human donor with aplastic anemia.

This clonotype was observed at least ten times. The V and J genes are TRBV10-1 and TRBJ2-1; no clear D gene. Germline V lookup: CDR1 WNHNN, CDR2 SYGVQD (reference sequence). This CDR3 spans 13 amino acids. V lost 10 bases, J lost 6 bases, and 16 bases lay in between. The CDR3 loop is CATQIGVGNEQFF. CDR3 sequence (DNA): TGCGCCACTCAGATTGGGGTAGGCAATGAGCAGTTCTTC.

The chain links TRBV7-9 to TRBJ2-7; D is perhaps TRBD1 (5 bases). Germline V gene sequence: CDR1 SEHNR, CDR2 FQNEAQ (reference sequence). Trimming left V 4 bases short and J 7 bases short, with 14 bases between. This CDR3 region has 13 residues. CDR3 sequence: CASSSRGKGEQYF. CDR3 bases: TGTGCCAGCAGCTCTAGGGGAAAAGGAGAGCAGTACTTC.

This clonotype has a handful of counts. The V gene is TRBV7-2, the J gene TRBJ2-2, with no clear D. This CDR3 has 14 residues. Trimming removed 3 bases from V and 4 bases from J, with 9 bases in between. Germline lookup yields CDR1 SGHTA and CDR2 FQGNSA. The CDR3 spells CASSFLRATGELFF. In DNA, the CDR3 is TGTGCCAGCAGCTTTTTACGGGCCACCGGGGAGCTGTTTTTT. Full variable domain (rest looked up from reference TRBV7-2 and TRBJ2-2): GAGVSQSPSNKVTEKGKDVELRCDPISGHTALYWYRQSLGQGLEFLIYFQGNSAPDKSGLPSDRFSAERTGGSVSTLTIQRTQQEDSAVYLCASSFLRATGELFFGEGSRLTVL.

The J gene is TRBJ1-1, the V gene TRBV7-9; D not resolved. Germline CDR1 is SEHNR and CDR2 is FQNEAQ (reference sequence). Between the trimmed V and J ends, which lost 4 bases and 0 bases, there was a span of 9 bases. This CDR3 contains 14 residues. The CDR3 spells CASSSGSMNTEAFF. CDR3 bases: TGTGCCAGCAGCTCCGGAAGTATGAACACTGAAGCTTTCTTT. The full variable domain, with the rest looked up from reference TRBV7-9 and TRBJ1-1, is DTGVSQNPRHKITKRGQNVTFRCDPISEHNRLYWYRQTLGQGPEFLTYFQNEAQLEKSRLLSDRFSAERPKGSFSTLEIQRTEQGDSAMYLCASSSGSMNTEAFFGQGTRLTVV.

The J gene is TRBJ2-3, the V gene TRBV20-1; 14 bases map to TRBD2. Germline V CDR1 and CDR2: DFQATT, SNEGSKA (reference sequence). The CDR3 runs to 13 residues. J was trimmed by 5 bases and V by 5 bases; bases with no gene match: 0. CDR3 loop: CSAGTSGGDTQYF. The CDR3 DNA reads as TGCAGTGCTGGGACTAGCGGGGGAGATACGCAGTATTTT.

The V and J genes are TRBV19 and TRBJ2-7; possibly TRBD1 for D (6 bases). CDR3 length: 12 residues. V was pared by 9 bases and J by 6 bases, with 15 bases between. CDR1 is LNHDA and CDR2 is SQIVND in the germline V gene (reference sequence). The CDR3 DNA follows: TGTGCCAGGGACAGTCCGCTCCGCGAGCAGTACTTC. As protein: CARDSPLREQYF.

The chain joins TRBV10-3 to TRBJ2-2; 8 bases map to TRBD2. Per the germline V gene, CDR1 is ENHRY and CDR2 is SYGVKD. J was trimmed by 6 bases and V by 10 bases; bases with no gene match: 1. The CDR3 contains 11 residues. The DNA for the CDR3 is TGTGCCACCGGGGGGGCCGGGGAGCTGTTTTTT. Translating it yields CATGGAGELFF.

The chain employs TRBV11-3 and TRBJ2-1, with D possibly matching TRBD2 (7 bases). This CDR3 is built from 17 residues. The V end was cut by 5 bases, the J end by 6 bases, with 23 bases between. Germline assignment: CDR1 SGHNT and CDR2 YENEEA. CDR3 amino acids: CASSPGGSGGVLNEQFF. The CDR3 nucleotides are TGTGCCAGCAGCCCCGGCGGATCGGGGGGCGTACTCAATGAGCAGTTCTTC.

This chain uses TRBV25-1 with TRBJ1-2; D remains ambiguous. The CDR3 has 13 residues. Germline V gene sequence: CDR1 MGHDK, CDR2 SYGVNS. Trimming took off 2 bases at V and 2 bases at J, with 6 bases between the two ends. CDR3 sequence reads: CASSERVNYGYTF. The CDR3 nucleotides read TGTGCCAGCAGTGAACGAGTGAACTATGGCTACACCTTC.

The chain joins TRBV19 to TRBJ1-6; D not resolved. Per the germline V gene, CDR1 is LNHDA and CDR2 is SQIVND (reference sequence). The CDR3 spans 13 residues. Trimming pared 3 bases from V and 8 bases from J, leaving 8 bases between. In nucleotides, the CDR3 is TGTGCCAGTAGTATGAGGGATGATTCACCCCTCCACTTT. It is translated as CASSMRDDSPLHF.

Comments on this clonotype: A much larger clone lies one base from this, so it may be a read error. The chain couples TRBV15 to TRBJ2-7; 12 nucleotides line up with TRBD2. Looked up from germline, CDR1 is LNHNV and CDR2 is YYDKDF (reference sequence). J lost 3 bases, V lost 1 base, and 1 base had no gene match. This CDR3 has 15 amino acids. CDR3 nucleotides: TGTGCCACCAGCAGAGTGACTAGCGGGGGCTACGAGCAGTACTTC. Amino acids: CATSRVTSGGYEQYF.

This clonotype was seen only once. The chain is built from TRBV9 and TRBJ1-6; 8 bases fit TRBD1. The CDR3 has 15 amino acids. The germline gives CDR1 SGDLS, CDR2 YYNGEE. V lost 4 bases to trimming and J lost 6 bases; unmatched junction nucleotides: 6. The CDR3 protein is CASSTYRGTNSPLHF. CDR3 DNA sequence: TGTGCCAGCAGCACATACAGGGGGACTAATTCACCCCTCCACTTT.

In this sample, this clonotype turned up many times. This sequence joins TRBV7-8 and TRBJ2-7; 9 nucleotides agree with TRBD1. The CDR3 sequence is 15 residues long. V was pared by 5 bases and J by 0 bases, with 5 bases of the junction left unmatched. The germline gives CDR1 SGHVS, CDR2 FQNEAQ. CDR3 residues: CASSPMDRGSYEQYF. CDR3 sequence (DNA): TGTGCCAGCAGCCCGATGGACAGGGGCTCCTACGAGCAGTACTTC. Drawing the rest from reference TRBV7-8 and TRBJ2-7, the complete variable domain is GAGVSQSPRYKVAKRGQDVALRCDPISGHVSLFWYQQALGQGPEFLTYFQNEAQLDKSGLPSDRFFAERPEGSVSTLKIQRTQQEDSAVYLCASSPMDRGSYEQYFGPGTRLTVT.

There are many counts of this clonotype. Written as DNA, the CDR3 is TGTGCTAGTGGTTTGCCCCCTAGCGGGGGATTGGTCGAGCAGTACTTC. The encoded protein is CASGLPPSGGLVEQYF. V usage is TRBV12-5 and J usage is TRBJ2-7; 10 bases align to TRBD2. Germline trimming cut 2 bases from V and 6 bases from J; bases unmatched to any gene: 10. There are 16 residues in the CDR3. CDR1 and CDR2 (germline): LGHNT, FRNRAP. Full variable domain (rest looked up from reference TRBV12-5 and TRBJ2-7): DARVTQTPRHKVTEMGQEVTMRCQPILGHNTVFWYRQTMMQGLELLAYFRNRAPLDDSGMPKDRFSAEMPDATLATLKIQPSEPRDSAVYFCASGLPPSGGLVEQYFGPGTRLTVT.

This clonotype has a handful of counts. The gene calls are TRBV29-1 and TRBJ2-2, with TRBD1 as a possible D gene (6 bases). The length of the CDR3 is 13 residues. V was clipped by 4 bases and J by 3 bases, with 9 bases between them. CDR1 is SQVTM, CDR2 ANQGSEA, per germline. CDR3 amino acids: CSVAGQYTGELFF. CDR3 nucleotides: TGCAGCGTTGCCGGACAGTACACCGGGGAGCTGTTTTTT.

The rearrangement links TRBV5-6 to TRBJ2-3; D perhaps matches TRBD1 (6 bases). Germline CDR1 is SGHDT and CDR2 is YYEEEE. The CDR3 is 14 residues long. The V end lost 0 bases, the J end lost 6 bases, and 11 bases lay between the germline ends. Here the CDR3 DNA reads TGTGCCAGCAGCTTGGGGGGGCCAGCTGATACGCAGTATTTT. Translation: CASSLGGPADTQYF. The full variable domain, its missing parts supplied by reference TRBV5-6 and TRBJ2-3, is DAGVTQSPTHLIKTRGQQVTLRCSPKSGHDTVSWYQQALGQGPQFIFQYYEEEERQRGNFPDRFSGHQFPNYSSELNVNALLLGDSALYLCASSLGGPADTQYFGPGTRLTVL.

This chain links TRBV6-4 with TRBJ2-7; 9 bases line up with TRBD2. The CDR3 length is 13 residues. Trimming took 2 bases from V and 9 from J; bases not matched to a gene: 5. Per germline, CDR1 MRHNA and CDR2 SNTAGT. The CDR3 DNA reads TGTGCCAGCAGTGACAGTCTAGCGGGACTGCAGTACTTC. Protein sequence: CASSDSLAGLQYF.

The chain carries TRBV20-1 and TRBJ2-7; TRBD2 matches 8 bases. Germline assignment: CDR1 DFQATT and CDR2 SNEGSKA (reference sequence). The trim removed 7 bases at V and 1 base at J, leaving 6 bases unmatched. This CDR3 has 13 amino acids. The DNA for the CDR3 is TGCAGTGACGAGGGCGGGGGGTCCTACGAGCAGTACTTC. This encodes CSDEGGGSYEQYF.

This clonotype was picked up one time. V and J are TRBV10-3 and TRBJ2-3; the D gene is possibly TRBD2 (6 bases). CDR3 size: 14 residues. Deletions cut 10 bases from V and 0 bases from J, with 14 bases between. The germline CDR1 and CDR2 sequences are ENHRY and SYGVKD. The CDR3 reads CATGEATSTDTQYF. The CDR3 nucleotides are TGTGCCACCGGGGAGGCGACTAGCACAGATACGCAGTATTTT.

In this sample, this clonotype turned up a few times. The J gene is TRBJ2-7, the V gene TRBV20-1; 7 bases are shared with TRBD1. Per the germline V gene, CDR1 is DFQATT and CDR2 is SNEGSKA (reference sequence). The CDR3 runs 11 residues. The ends lost 3 bases at V and 5 bases at J; junction bases unmatched: 1. For the CDR3, the DNA is TGCAGTGCTAGCGACAGGGACGAGCAGTACTTC. Protein: CSASDRDEQYF.

The chain couples TRBV5-5 to TRBJ2-3; D gene uncertain. The germline V gene encodes CDR1 SGHKS and CDR2 YYEKEE (reference sequence). The V end was cut by 3 bases, the J end by 9 bases, with 11 bases between. The CDR3 contains 12 residues. Written as DNA, the CDR3 is TGTGCCAGCAGCTCCCCCCCTGGCACGCAGTATTTT. Its protein is CASSSPPGTQYF.